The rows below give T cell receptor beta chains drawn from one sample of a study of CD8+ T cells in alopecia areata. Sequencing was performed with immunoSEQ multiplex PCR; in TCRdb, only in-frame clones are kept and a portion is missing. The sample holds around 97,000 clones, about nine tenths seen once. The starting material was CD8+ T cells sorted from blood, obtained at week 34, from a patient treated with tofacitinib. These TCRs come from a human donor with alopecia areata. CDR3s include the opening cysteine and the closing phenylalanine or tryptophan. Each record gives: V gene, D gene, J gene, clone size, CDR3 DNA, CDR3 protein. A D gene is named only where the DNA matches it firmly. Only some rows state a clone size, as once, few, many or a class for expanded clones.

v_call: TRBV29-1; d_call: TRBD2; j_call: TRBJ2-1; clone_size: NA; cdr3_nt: TGCAGCGCGGGAGGGGGGCTCTACAATGAGCAGTTCTTC; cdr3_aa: CSAGGGLYNEQFF
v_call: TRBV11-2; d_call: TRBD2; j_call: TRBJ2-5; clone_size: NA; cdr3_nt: TGTGCCAGCAGCCAAGATGCGTCAGCGGGAGGAGAGGAGACCCAGTACTTC; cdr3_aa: CASSQDASAGGEETQYF
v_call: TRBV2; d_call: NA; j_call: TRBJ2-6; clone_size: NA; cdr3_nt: TGTGCCAGCACCCCCACGGCGAGCTCTGGGGCCAACGTCCTGACTTTC; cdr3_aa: CASTPTASSGANVLTF
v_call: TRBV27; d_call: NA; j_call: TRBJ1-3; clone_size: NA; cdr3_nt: TGTGCCAGCAGTTTAAAGGAGGGGAAGGGAAACACCATATATTTT; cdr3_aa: CASSLKEGKGNTIYF
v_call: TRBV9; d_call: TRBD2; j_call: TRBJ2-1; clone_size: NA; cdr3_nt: TGTGCCAGCAGCGTGGCCAGCGGGGGATACAATGAGCAGTTCTTC; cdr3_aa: CASSVASGGYNEQFF
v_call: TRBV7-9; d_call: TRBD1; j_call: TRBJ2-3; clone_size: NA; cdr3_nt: TGTGCCAGCAGCCCCGGGACAGGGGCTTATACGCAGTATTTT; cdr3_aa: CASSPGTGAYTQYF
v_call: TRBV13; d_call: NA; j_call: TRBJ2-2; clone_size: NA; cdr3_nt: TGTGCCAGCAGCTTTGAAGGGGACCCCGGGGAGCTGTTTTTT; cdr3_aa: CASSFEGDPGELFF
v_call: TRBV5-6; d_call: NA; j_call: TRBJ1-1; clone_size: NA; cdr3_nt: TGTGCCAGCAGCTTTGTGTTCGGGGAAACCGTTGAAGCTTTCTTT; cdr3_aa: CASSFVFGETVEAFF
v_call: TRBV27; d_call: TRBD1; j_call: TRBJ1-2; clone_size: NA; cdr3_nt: TGTGCCAGCAAAGGGGGCAGACCCAACTATGGCTACACCTTC; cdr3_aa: CASKGGRPNYGYTF
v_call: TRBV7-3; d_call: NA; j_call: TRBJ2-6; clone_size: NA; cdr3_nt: TGTGCCAGCAGCTTAACTGGGTTCTCTGGGGCCAACGTCCTGACTTTC; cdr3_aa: CASSLTGFSGANVLTF
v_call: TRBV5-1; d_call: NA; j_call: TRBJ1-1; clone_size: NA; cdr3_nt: TGCGCCAGCAGCTTGGACAGCACTGAAGCTTTCTTT; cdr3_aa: CASSLDSTEAFF
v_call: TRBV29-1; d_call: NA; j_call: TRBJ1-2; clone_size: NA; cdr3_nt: TGCAGCGTTCCAGGGGCGCCCCGGGAGGGCTACACCTTC; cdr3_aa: CSVPGAPREGYTF
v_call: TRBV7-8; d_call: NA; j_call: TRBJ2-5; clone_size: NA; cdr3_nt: TGTGCCAGCAGCCGAAGACTAGATGTGGCGAGGGAGACCCAGTACTTC; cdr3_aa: CASSRRLDVARETQYF
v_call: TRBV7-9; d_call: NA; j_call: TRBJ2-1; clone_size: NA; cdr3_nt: TGTGCCAGCAGCCCCGAAGACAATGAGCAGTTCTTC; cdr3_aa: CASSPEDNEQFF
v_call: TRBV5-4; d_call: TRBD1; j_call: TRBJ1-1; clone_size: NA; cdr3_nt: TGTGCCAGCAGCCCCGGGACAGGGGGCAAGGCTTTCTTT; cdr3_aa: CASSPGTGGKAFF
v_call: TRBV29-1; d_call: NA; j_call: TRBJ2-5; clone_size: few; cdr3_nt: TGCAGCGTTGAATCTAGGCCCGGGGACTTC; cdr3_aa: CSVESRPGDF
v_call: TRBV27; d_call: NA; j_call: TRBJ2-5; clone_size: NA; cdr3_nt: TGTGCCAGCAGTTTATCTGCCAGGGGAGAGGAGACCCAGTACTTC; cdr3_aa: CASSLSARGEETQYF
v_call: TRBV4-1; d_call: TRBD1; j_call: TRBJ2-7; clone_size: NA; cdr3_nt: TGCGCCAGCAGCCAAGATGGGGACAGGGGCTCCTACGAGCAGTACTTC; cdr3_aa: CASSQDGDRGSYEQYF
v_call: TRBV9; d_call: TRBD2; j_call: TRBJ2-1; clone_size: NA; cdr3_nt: TGTGCCAGCAGCGAAGGGACTAGTATTGAGGATGAGCAGTTCTTC; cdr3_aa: CASSEGTSIEDEQFF
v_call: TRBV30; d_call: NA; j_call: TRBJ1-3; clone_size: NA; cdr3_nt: TGTGCCTGGATAGGCCGCCTTAGAAACACCATATATTTT; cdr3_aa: CAWIGRLRNTIYF
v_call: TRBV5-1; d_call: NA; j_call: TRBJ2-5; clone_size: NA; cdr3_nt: NA; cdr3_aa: CASSLGSSGQETQYF
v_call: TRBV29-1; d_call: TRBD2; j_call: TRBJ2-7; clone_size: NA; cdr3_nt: TGCAGCGTCACTAGCGGTTACACCTACGAGCAGTACTTC; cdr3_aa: CSVTSGYTYEQYF
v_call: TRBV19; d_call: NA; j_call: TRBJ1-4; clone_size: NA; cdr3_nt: TGTGCCAGTAGACCGGAGTGGGGTGCAACTAATGAAAAACTGTTTTTT; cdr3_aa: CASRPEWGATNEKLFF
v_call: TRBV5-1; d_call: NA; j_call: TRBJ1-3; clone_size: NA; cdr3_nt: TGCGCCAGCAGCTTGGGTTCGAGCTCTGGAAACACCATATATTTT; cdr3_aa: CASSLGSSSGNTIYF
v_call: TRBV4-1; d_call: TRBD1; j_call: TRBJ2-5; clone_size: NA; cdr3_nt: TGCGCCAGCAGCTCCCCCGGGACAGGGGGCGAGACCCAGTACTTC; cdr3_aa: CASSSPGTGGETQYF
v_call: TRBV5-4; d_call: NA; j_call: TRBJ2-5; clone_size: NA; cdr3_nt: TGTGCCAGCAGCTCCCGGGACGCGTCCCAGGAGACCCAGTACTTC; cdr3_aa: CASSSRDASQETQYF
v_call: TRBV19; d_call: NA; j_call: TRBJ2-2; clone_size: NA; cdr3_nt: TGTGCCAGTAGTATCCCACCAGGCGGGGAGCTGTTTTTT; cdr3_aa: CASSIPPGGELFF
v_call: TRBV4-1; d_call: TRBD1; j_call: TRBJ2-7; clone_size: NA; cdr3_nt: TGCGCCAGCAGCCAAGAGGACAGGGGTCGGTACGAGCAGTACTTC; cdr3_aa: CASSQEDRGRYEQYF
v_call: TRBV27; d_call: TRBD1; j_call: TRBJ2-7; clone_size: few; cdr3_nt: TGTGCCAGCAGTTTAAGGGGACAGGGGGCTCGGGAGCAGTACTTC; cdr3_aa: CASSLRGQGAREQYF
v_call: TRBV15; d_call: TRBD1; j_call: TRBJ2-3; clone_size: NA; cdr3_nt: TGTGCCACCCACGGGACAGACACAGATACGCAGTATTTT; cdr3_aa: CATHGTDTDTQYF
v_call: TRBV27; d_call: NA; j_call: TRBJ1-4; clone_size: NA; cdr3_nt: TGTGCCAGCAGTTCGACGGGAGGGGAAAAACTGTTTTTT; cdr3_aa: CASSSTGGEKLFF
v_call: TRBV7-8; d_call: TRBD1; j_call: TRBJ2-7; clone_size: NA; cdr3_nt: TGTGCCAGCAGCGCGGGACAGGGTTATCACGAGCAGTACTTC; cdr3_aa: CASSAGQGYHEQYF
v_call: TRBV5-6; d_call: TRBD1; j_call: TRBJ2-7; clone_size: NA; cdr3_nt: TGTGCCAGCAGCCCGGCCGGGACAGGGTTCTCCTACGAGCAGTACTTC; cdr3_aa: CASSPAGTGFSYEQYF
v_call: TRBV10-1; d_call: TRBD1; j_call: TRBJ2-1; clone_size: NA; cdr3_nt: TGCGCCAGCAGTGATGGGACAGGAGAGGGCAATGAGCAGTTCTTC; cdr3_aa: CASSDGTGEGNEQFF
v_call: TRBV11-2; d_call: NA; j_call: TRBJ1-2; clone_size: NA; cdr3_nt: TGTGCCAGCACCGGGATAATATTTTGCCGGCGCTGTTTCGGGTATGGCTACACCTTC; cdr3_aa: CASTGIIFCRRCFGYGYTF
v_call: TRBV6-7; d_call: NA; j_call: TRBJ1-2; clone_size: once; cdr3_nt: TGTGCCAGCAGTTGCCGCTATGGCTACACCTTC; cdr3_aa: CASSCRYGYTF
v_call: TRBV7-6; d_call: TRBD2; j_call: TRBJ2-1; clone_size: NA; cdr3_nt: TGTGCCAGCAGCTTAGGAGTATGGGAGGCTAGCGGGGCGTACAATGAGCAGTTCTTC; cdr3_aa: CASSLGVWEASGAYNEQFF
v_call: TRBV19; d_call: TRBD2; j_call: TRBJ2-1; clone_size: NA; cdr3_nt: TGTGCCTCCACGCCGTGGACTAGCGGGGGAAATGAGCAGTTCTTC; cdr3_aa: CASTPWTSGGNEQFF
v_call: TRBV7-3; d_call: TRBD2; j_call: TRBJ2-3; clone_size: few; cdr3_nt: TGTGCCAGCAGCGACCTGGCTAGCGGGGGGGCCAGGACAGATACGCAGTATTTT; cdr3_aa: CASSDLASGGARTDTQYF
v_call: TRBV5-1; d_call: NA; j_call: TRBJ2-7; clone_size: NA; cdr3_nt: TGCGCCAGCAGCTTGAGTGTCAGCTCCTACGAGCAGTACTTC; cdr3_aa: CASSLSVSSYEQYF
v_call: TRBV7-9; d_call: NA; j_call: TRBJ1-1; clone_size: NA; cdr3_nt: TGTGCCAGCAGCTTGATGAACACTGAAGCTTTCTTT; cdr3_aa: CASSLMNTEAFF
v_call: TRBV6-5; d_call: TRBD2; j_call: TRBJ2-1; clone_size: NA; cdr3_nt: TGTGCCAGCAGTGGACTAGCGGGGGGGTACAATGAGCAGTTCTTC; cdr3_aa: CASSGLAGGYNEQFF
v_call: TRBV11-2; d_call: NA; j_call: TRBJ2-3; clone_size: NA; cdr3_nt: TGTGCCAGCAGCTTATCGCAGGGGGGGGATGGCACAGATACGCAGTATTTT; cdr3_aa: CASSLSQGGDGTDTQYF
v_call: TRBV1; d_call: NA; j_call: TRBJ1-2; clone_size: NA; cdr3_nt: TGCACCAGCAAGTGTAAGATGCTTGTGCGAAAGACCTATGGCTACACCTTC; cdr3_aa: CTSKCKMLVRKTYGYTF
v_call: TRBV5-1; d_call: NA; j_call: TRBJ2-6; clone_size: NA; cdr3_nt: TGCGCCAGCAGCAATACCCCAAGCTCTGGGGCCAACGTCCTGACTTTC; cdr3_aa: CASSNTPSSGANVLTF
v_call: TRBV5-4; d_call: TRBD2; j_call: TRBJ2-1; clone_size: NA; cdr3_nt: TGTGCCAGCAGCTCTAGCGGGGGGAGCTACAATGAGCAGTTCTTC; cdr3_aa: CASSSSGGSYNEQFF